The clone carrying this T cell receptor beta chain was observed many times. The antigen is unknown. The data belong to a study of T cell repertoires in cytomegalovirus infection. Study background: Public TCR beta signatures indicated both CMV infection and matching HLA type. Study findings and constraints: In two of eight donors, the top clonotype was HLA-C-restricted CMV-specific.

TCRdb redid the calling of the reads with MiXCR, one entry per CDR3 protein. The profile shows 200,000 to 300,000 distinct CDR3 sequences, roughly 9% of them singletons. This sequence was found in a human donor in good health (CMV status not recorded). Some clones in this sample may be carry-over from other donors' samples. The sample was PBMCs.

This CDR3 reads CASSLTLGSSDSGNTIYF. The CDR3, as DNA: TGTGCCAGCAGCTTAACCCTGGGGAGCAGTGACTCTGGAAACACCATATATTTT. The V and J genes are TRBV7-2 and TRBJ1-3; D uncertain. CDR3 length equals 18 residues. V lost 2 bases and J lost 0, with 17 bases in between. Germline lookup yields CDR1 SGHTA and CDR2 FQGNSA.